The present entry profiles one T cell receptor (beta chain) with its context. Its specificity is not known. This sample was included in a study of T cell responses to AZD1222 COVID-19 vaccine. Germline-derived CDR1 and CDR2 are SGDLS and YYNGEE. The CDR3 covers 16 residues. Deletions cut 4 bases from V and 3 bases from J, with 20 bases between. Measured with immunoSEQ multiplex PCR; TCRdb has only the in-frame clones, and not every one. The sample contains some 120,000 clones, about 88% of which appear only once. Study-level points and caveats: Just six people given AZD1222 tested seropositive at baseline. Spike-specific TCR depth and breadth grew after two AZD1222 doses. Reports say nearly half of spike-specific TCRs go after unmutated variant regions.

The sample here was peripheral blood, taken on day 0 of AZD1222 vaccination. The rearrangement uses TRBV9 and TRBJ2-7, with D possibly matching TRBD1 (8 bases). The receptor was derived from an adult in good health. The CDR3 region is CASSPTGGGDDYEQYF. The CDR3 DNA follows: TGTGCCAGCAGCCCCACAGGGGGGGGAGACGACTACGAGCAGTACTTC.